Presented here are 29 T cell receptor beta chains from one specimen sequenced in a study of blood T cell repertoires in COVID-19. Data came from immunoSEQ multiplex PCR; TCRdb stores just in-frame clones and leaves some out. The sample records more than 200,000 clones, about 80% being singletons. The sample comprised peripheral blood. The source of these receptors is a man between 50 and 59 years old with active or convalescent COVID-19.

The CDR3 DNA follows: TGCGCCAGCAGCTTGAATGGACTAGCGGTGCTTAACTCCTACAATGAGCAGTTCTTC. This codes for CASSLNGLAVLNSYNEQFF. The rearrangement joins TRBV5-1 to TRBJ2-1, with 10 bases lining up with TRBD2. V was clipped by 1 base and J by 0 bases; unmatched bases: 10. From germline, CDR1 is SGHRS and CDR2 YFSETQ. CDR3 length equals 19 residues.

The V call is TRBV5-6, the J call TRBJ2-2, with D tentatively TRBD2 (7 bases). This CDR3 spans 16 amino acids. Trimming removed 4 bases at V and 3 bases at J, with 16 bases between. Germline V gene data show CDR1 as SGHDT and CDR2 as YYEEEE. The CDR3 region has the DNA TGTGCCAGCAGCGGGTTAGAGGGGGGGGACACCGGGGAGCTGTTTTTT. It yields the protein CASSGLEGGDTGELFF.

This clone has just a few counts. This rearrangement joins TRBV4-1 to TRBJ2-1, with 8 positions matching TRBD1. The V gene's germline CDR1 is MGHRA and CDR2 YSYEKL. This CDR3 is built from 15 residues. V lost 4 bases to trimming and J lost 2 bases; unmatched junction nucleotides: 4. The CDR3 loop is CASSPGQVTYNEQFF. The CDR3 DNA reads TGCGCCAGCAGCCCGGGACAGGTAACCTACAATGAGCAGTTCTTC.

The rearrangement joins TRBV19 to TRBJ2-1; 9 positions match TRBD1. Germline V gene lookup returns CDR1 LNHDA and CDR2 SQIVND (reference sequence). The ends lost 6 bases at V and 7 bases at J; junction bases unmatched: 7. The CDR3 extends over 14 amino acids. The CDR3 DNA is TGTGCCAGTAGAGGGACAGGGAGGGGAAATGAGCAGTTCTTC. It is translated as CASRGTGRGNEQFF. Full variable domain (rest looked up from reference TRBV19 and TRBJ2-1): DGGITQSPKYLFRKEGQNVTLSCEQNLNHDAMYWYRQDPGQGLRLIYYSQIVNDFQKGDIAEGYSVSREKKESFPLTVTSAQKNPTAFYLCASRGTGRGNEQFFGPGTRLTVL.

The chain carries TRBV27 and TRBJ2-1; 14 nucleotides match TRBD2. V trimming: 3 bases; J trimming: 2 bases; junction bases outside the gene matches: 3. The CDR3 extends over 17 amino acids. Germline values: CDR1 MNHEY, CDR2 SMNVEV (reference sequence). CDR3: CASSLGTSGGTYNEQFF. CDR3 DNA sequence: TGTGCCAGCAGTTTGGGGACTAGCGGGGGAACCTACAATGAGCAGTTCTTC.

The CDR3 protein is CASSSPSGGAGGELFF. The CDR3 DNA follows: TGTGCCAGCAGCTCCCCGAGCGGGGGGGCTGGCGGGGAGCTGTTTTTT. The chain is built from TRBV9 and TRBJ2-2; 10 positions agree with TRBD2. V lost 4 bases and J lost 7; bases outside the gene matches: 10. CDR1 and CDR2 (germline): SGDLS, YYNGEE. This CDR3 is 16 amino acids long.

This chain connects TRBV7-3 to TRBJ1-1; D is ambiguous. The ends were cut back, 5 bases at V and 11 bases at J, with 15 bases in the middle. Per the germline V gene, CDR1 is SGHTA and CDR2 is FQGTGA. The CDR3 loop spans 12 amino acids. DNA for the CDR3: TGTGCCAGCAGCACCCCTCCGGGTCGGGCTTTCTTT. It encodes CASSTPPGRAFF.

The gene calls are TRBV4-1 and TRBJ1-1; a weak D match, TRBD1 (6 bases). Germline CDR1 is MGHRA and CDR2 is YSYEKL. This CDR3 is 14 amino acids long. V lost 1 base and J 4 bases, leaving 10 bases between the germline ends. CDR3 sequence (DNA): TGCGCCAGCAGCCAAGTACAGGGTACCACTGAAGCTTTCTTT. The encoded protein is CASSQVQGTTEAFF.

V is TRBV29-1 and J is TRBJ1-6, with D possibly TRBD1 on 6 matching bases. The CDR3 is 14 residues long. Deletions cut 5 bases from V and 6 bases from J, with 14 bases between. CDR1 is SQVTM and CDR2 is ANQGSEA in the germline V gene. DNA for the CDR3: TGCAGCGTTCAACCGACAGGTCCTAATTCACCCCTCCACTTT. Its protein is CSVQPTGPNSPLHF. The full variable domain, completed using reference TRBV29-1 and TRBJ1-6, is SAVISQKPSRDICQRGTSLTIQCQVDSQVTMMFWYRQQPGQSLTLIATANQGSEATYESGFVIDKFPISRPNLTFSTLTVSNMSPEDSSIYLCSVQPTGPNSPLHFGNGTRLTVT.

The rearrangement uses TRBV9 and TRBJ2-5; D is possibly TRBD2 (6 bases). In germline, CDR1 is SGDLS, CDR2 YYNGEE. The CDR3 has 15 amino acids. With 1 base removed from V and 4 bases from J, the gap between germline ends came to 14 bases. The CDR3 bases are TGTGCCAGCAGCGTATCATCCGGGGGATTAGAGACCCAGTACTTC. It codes for CASSVSSGGLETQYF. The full variable domain, its missing parts supplied by reference TRBV9 and TRBJ2-5, is DSGVTQTPKHLITATGQRVTLRCSPRSGDLSVYWYQQSLDQGLQFLIQYYNGEERAKGNILERFSAQQFPDLHSELNLSSLELGDSALYFCASSVSSGGLETQYFGPGTRLLVL.

The gene calls are TRBV5-1 and TRBJ1-2, with 9 bases lining up with TRBD1. CDR1 is SGHRS, CDR2 YFSETQ, per germline. CDR3 length: 15 residues. After removal of 3 bases from V and 3 bases from J, the junction contained 6 bases not matched to a gene. The CDR3, as DNA: TGCGCCAGCAGCTCCGGACAGGGGTTTGACTATGGCTACACCTTC. It translates to CASSSGQGFDYGYTF.

The chain recombines TRBV7-3 with TRBJ1-6; possible D gene TRBD1, 5 bases. There are 15 residues in the CDR3. Per germline, CDR1 SGHTA and CDR2 FQGTGA. V dropped 5 bases and J dropped 1 base, with 9 bases sitting between them. CDR3 loop: CASSRGTSYNSPLHF. CDR3 in DNA: TGTGCCAGCAGCAGGGGTACGTCCTATAATTCACCCCTCCACTTT.

V gene TRBV19 combines with J gene TRBJ2-5; weak D call: TRBD1 (5 bases). V gave up 5 bases and J gave up 5 bases, with 15 bases separating them. The CDR3 runs 14 residues. Looked up from germline, CDR1 is LNHDA and CDR2 is SQIVND (reference sequence). The CDR3 sequence: CASSQRGVRETQYF. DNA of the CDR3: TGTGCCAGTAGTCAAAGGGGCGTAAGGGAGACCCAGTACTTC.

The chain is built from TRBV3-1 (or the pseudogene TRBV3-2) and TRBJ2-5; D not resolved. Germline values: CDR1 LGHDT, CDR2 YNNKEL (reference sequence). The CDR3 contains 12 residues. The V gene lost 4 bases and the J gene lost 5 bases, with 8 bases spanning the gap. CDR3: CASSRDWETQYF. CDR3 DNA: TGTGCCAGCAGCCGCGACTGGGAGACCCAGTACTTC.

The sample holds a few counts of this clone. The CDR3 spells CASSLTGSQPQHF. CDR3 bases: TGTGCCAGCAGTCTAACAGGGTCCCAGCCCCAGCATTTT. The rearrangement links TRBV27 to TRBJ1-5, with D perhaps matching TRBD1 (6 bases). Trimming shortened V by 5 bases and J by 7 bases, and 12 bases separated the two germline ends. The CDR3 is made up of 13 amino acids. Germline V CDR1 and CDR2: MNHEY, SMNVEV (reference sequence).

The V gene is TRBV28, the J gene TRBJ1-1, with D unresolved. The germline gives CDR1 MDHEN, CDR2 SYDVKM. V lost 4 bases and J lost 5, with 14 bases in between. The CDR3 covers 14 residues. Written as DNA, the CDR3 is TGTGCCAGCAGTTCCCCAGCTGGCGGGACTGAAGCTTTCTTT. Protein: CASSSPAGGTEAFF. The full variable domain, completed using reference TRBV28 and TRBJ1-1, is DVKVTQSSRYLVKRTGEKVFLECVQDMDHENMFWYRQDPGLGLRLIYFSYDVKMKEKGDIPEGYSVSREKKERFSLILESASTNQTSMYLCASSSPAGGTEAFFGQGTRLTVV.

The chain recombines TRBV6-6 with TRBJ1-4, with 10 positions matching TRBD1. Unmatched junction bases numbered 5, after V lost 2 bases and J lost 8 bases. Germline CDR1 reads MNHNY; CDR2 reads SVGAGI (reference sequence). The CDR3 contains 15 residues. The DNA for the CDR3 is TGTGCCAGCAGTTACCGGGGGACAGGGGACGAAAAACTGTTTTTT. Translation gives CASSYRGTGDEKLFF.

The chain employs TRBV5-1 and TRBJ2-5; 10 bases are shared with TRBD1. Germline V gene lookup returns CDR1 SGHRS and CDR2 YFSETQ. This CDR3 spans 15 amino acids. Trimming at V came to 0 bases and at J to 5 bases, leaving 4 bases not matched to a gene. The CDR3 region is CASSLGGTGVETQYF. The CDR3 DNA is TGCGCCAGCAGCTTGGGAGGGACAGGGGTGGAGACCCAGTACTTC.

V and J are TRBV19 and TRBJ2-2; TRBD1 is a possible D gene (6 bases). This CDR3 is built from 15 residues. CDR1 is LNHDA and CDR2 is SQIVND in the germline V gene (reference sequence). V lost 6 bases and J lost 3, with 14 bases in between. CDR3 DNA sequence: TGTGCCAGTAGGCCGGACAGAGTTTACACCGGGGAGCTGTTTTTT. Translation: CASRPDRVYTGELFF.

V and J are TRBV28 and TRBJ1-5; a possible D gene is TRBD1 (6 bases). Trimming removed 6 bases from V and 4 bases from J, with 7 bases in between. CDR1 is MDHEN, CDR2 SYDVKM, per germline. The CDR3 runs 12 residues. CDR3 DNA: TGTGCCAGCAGGGGGGCAAATCAGCCCCAGCATTTT. It codes for CASRGANQPQHF.

The chain combines TRBV19 with TRBJ2-5, with D perhaps matching TRBD1 (6 bases). Germline-derived CDR1 and CDR2 are LNHDA and SQIVND (reference sequence). The V and J ends lost 3 bases and 1 base respectively, with 15 bases between them. The CDR3 totals 16 residues. CDR3 coding DNA: TGTGCCAGTAGTATGGCCGGGACATGGGTCCAAGAGACCCAGTACTTC. The encoded protein is CASSMAGTWVQETQYF.

This chain links TRBV7-2 with TRBJ1-4; D remains unclear. Trimming pared 4 bases from V and 4 bases from J, leaving 16 bases between. Germline V gene data show CDR1 as SGHTA and CDR2 as FQGNSA. The CDR3 covers 16 residues. The CDR3 protein is CASSSLGREINEKLFF. CDR3 DNA: TGTGCCAGCAGCTCCCTCGGACGGGAAATTAATGAAAAACTGTTTTTT.

This clone is a singleton in its sample. This sequence joins TRBV7-2 and TRBJ2-1, with D maybe TRBD2 (5 bases). The CDR3 covers 16 residues. V was shortened by 2 bases and J by 8 bases, with 19 bases between the two germline ends. Germline V CDR1 and CDR2: SGHTA, FQGNSA. CDR3 amino acids: CASSLSRRNPGDEQFF. The CDR3 DNA sequence: TGTGCCAGCAGCTTATCGAGGAGAAACCCCGGGGATGAGCAGTTCTTC.

This clone occurred once. The chain is built from TRBV2 and TRBJ2-2; 10 nucleotides match TRBD1. Germline loops: CDR1 SNHLY, CDR2 FYNNEI. V was pared by 4 bases and J by 5 bases, with 1 base of the junction left unmatched. The CDR3 is made up of 14 amino acids. CDR3 in DNA: TGTGCCAGCAGTGGGGGACAGGGGACCGGGGAGCTGTTTTTT. It is translated as CASSGGQGTGELFF.

This chain uses TRBV30 with TRBJ1-2; 7 nucleotides agree with TRBD1. The length of the CDR3 is 14 residues. V was pared by 3 bases and J by 4 bases, with 8 bases of the junction left unmatched. From germline, CDR1 is GTSNPN and CDR2 SVGIG (reference sequence). The CDR3 DNA reads TGTGCCTGGAGGGGTCTAGACAGGGCCTATGGCTACACCTTC. This gives the protein CAWRGLDRAYGYTF. The variable domain in full, completed from reference TRBV30 and TRBJ1-2, reads SQTIHQWPATLVQPVGSPLSLECTVEGTSNPNLYWYRQAAGRGLQLLFYSVGIGQISSEVPQNLSASRPQDRQFILSSKKLLLSDSGFYLCAWRGLDRAYGYTFGSGTRLTVV.

The J gene is TRBJ2-5, the V gene TRBV7-2; no firm D call. The CDR3 spans 13 residues. Germline CDR1 and CDR2: SGHTA and FQGNSA. V gave up 1 base and J gave up 5 bases, with 8 bases separating them. The CDR3 region is CASSLVYGETQYF. The CDR3 bases are TGTGCCAGCAGCTTAGTATACGGGGAGACCCAGTACTTC.

The CDR3 is CASRSGGPGNTIYF. In DNA form, the CDR3 reads TGTGCCAGCCGCTCCGGCGGTCCTGGAAACACCATATATTTT. The chain combines TRBV7-9 with TRBJ1-3; D gene ambiguous. Trimming cost V 8 bases and J 2 bases, with 13 bases left between them. Germline CDR1 and CDR2: SEHNR and FQNEAQ (reference sequence). The CDR3 is 14 residues long.

The chain joins TRBV18 to TRBJ2-5; D is unresolved. The germline gives CDR1 KGHSH, CDR2 LQKENI. Trimming removed 2 bases from V and 5 bases from J, with 12 bases in between. The CDR3 runs to 14 residues. CDR3 DNA: TGTGCCAGCTCACCAACCTCAGGTTCGGAGACCCAGTACTTC. Its translation is CASSPTSGSETQYF.

This rearrangement joins TRBV6-5 to TRBJ1-2; 8 nucleotides match TRBD1. The CDR3 contains 13 residues. Germline V gene lookup returns CDR1 MNHEY and CDR2 SVGAGI. The V gene end was trimmed by 6 bases and the J gene end by 5 bases; junction bases not matched to a gene: 5. The CDR3 sequence is CASRGTGGYGYTF. The CDR3 region has the DNA TGTGCCAGCAGGGGGACAGGAGGGTATGGCTACACCTTC.